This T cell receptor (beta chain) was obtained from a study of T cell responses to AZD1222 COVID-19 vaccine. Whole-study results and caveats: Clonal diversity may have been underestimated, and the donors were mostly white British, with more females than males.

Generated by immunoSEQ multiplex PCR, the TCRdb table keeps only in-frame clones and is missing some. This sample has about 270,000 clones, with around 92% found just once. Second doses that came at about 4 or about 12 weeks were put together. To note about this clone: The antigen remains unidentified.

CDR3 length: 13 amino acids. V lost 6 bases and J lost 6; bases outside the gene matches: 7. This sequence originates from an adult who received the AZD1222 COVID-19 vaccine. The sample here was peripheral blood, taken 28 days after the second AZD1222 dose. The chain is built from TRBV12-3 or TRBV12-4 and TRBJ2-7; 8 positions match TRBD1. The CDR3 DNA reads TGTGCCAGCAGAGGGACAGGCCCTACCGAGCAGTACTTC. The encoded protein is CASRGTGPTEQYF.